This record covers a single TCR beta chain. The data originate from a study of blood T cells in healthy people across ages. Next came a second PCR, run for about 6 to 12 cycles, which used a sample-barcoded 5' primer along with a J-beta primer mix. MiXCR, run by TCRdb on the 5' RACE reads, gives a single entry per CDR3 protein. The table records some 880,000 distinct CDR3 sequences, under 40% of them present only once. The receptor's source is a man between 18 and 35 years old in good health. Sequenced: blood.

In DNA form, the CDR3 reads TGTGCCAGCAGTAACACGGACAGGGGGCGCTTCTATGGCTACACCTTC. This codes for CASSNTDRGRFYGYTF. The chain joins TRBV12-3 or TRBV12-4 to TRBJ1-2; 11 nucleotides match TRBD1. V lost 5 bases, J lost 4 bases, and 9 bases stayed unmatched. The CDR3 runs 16 residues.